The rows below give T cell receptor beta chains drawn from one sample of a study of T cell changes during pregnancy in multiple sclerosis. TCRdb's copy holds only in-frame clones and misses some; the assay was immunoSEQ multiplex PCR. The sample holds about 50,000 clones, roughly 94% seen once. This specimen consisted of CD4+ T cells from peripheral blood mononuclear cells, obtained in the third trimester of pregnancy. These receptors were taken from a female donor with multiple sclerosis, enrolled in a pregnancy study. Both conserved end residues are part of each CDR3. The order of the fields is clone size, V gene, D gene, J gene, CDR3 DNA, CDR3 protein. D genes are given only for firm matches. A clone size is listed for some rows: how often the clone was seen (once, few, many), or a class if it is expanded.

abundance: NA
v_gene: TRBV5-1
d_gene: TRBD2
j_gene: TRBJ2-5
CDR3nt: TGCGCCAGTACCGGGACCCCCGGGAGGGCCAGGGAGACCCAGTACTTC
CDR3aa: CASTGTPGRARETQYF

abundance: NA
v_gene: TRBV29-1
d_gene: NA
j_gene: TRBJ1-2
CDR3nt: TGCAGCGTTGGGGACAACGCTAACTATGGCTACACCTTC
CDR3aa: CSVGDNANYGYTF

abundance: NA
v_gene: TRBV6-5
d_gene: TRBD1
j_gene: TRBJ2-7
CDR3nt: TGTGCCAACCTCCCCCCCCGGGACAGGGACTACGAGCAGTACTTC
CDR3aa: CANLPPRDRDYEQYF

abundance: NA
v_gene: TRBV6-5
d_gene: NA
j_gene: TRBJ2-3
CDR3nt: TGTGCCAGCAGCCTATGGGGGGGCCCCACAGATACGCAGTATTTT
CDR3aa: CASSLWGGPTDTQYF

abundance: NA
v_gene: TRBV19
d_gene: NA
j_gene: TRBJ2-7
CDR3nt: TGTGCCAGTAGTAACGGGTTTGGGGAGCAGTACTTC
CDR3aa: CASSNGFGEQYF

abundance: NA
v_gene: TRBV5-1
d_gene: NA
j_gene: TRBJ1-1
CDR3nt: TGCGCCAGCAGCTTGGACAGGTCTAACACTGAAGCTTTCTTT
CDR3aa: CASSLDRSNTEAFF

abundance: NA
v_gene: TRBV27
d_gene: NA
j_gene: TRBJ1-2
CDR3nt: TGTGCCAGCAGTTTACGAGGGTCCCGTGGCTACACCTTC
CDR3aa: CASSLRGSRGYTF

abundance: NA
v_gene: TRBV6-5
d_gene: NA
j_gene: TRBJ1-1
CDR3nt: TGTGCCAGCAGACAACAGACGAACACTGAAGCTTTCTTT
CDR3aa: CASRQQTNTEAFF

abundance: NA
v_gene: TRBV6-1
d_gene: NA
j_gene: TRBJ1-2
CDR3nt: TGTGCCAGCAGACGTATGGGGGCAGACTATGGCTACACCTTC
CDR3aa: CASRRMGADYGYTF

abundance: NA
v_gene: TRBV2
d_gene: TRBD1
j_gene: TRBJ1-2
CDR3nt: TGTGCCAGCGGGGACAGGGTGGGGGATGGCTACACCTTC
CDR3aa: CASGDRVGDGYTF

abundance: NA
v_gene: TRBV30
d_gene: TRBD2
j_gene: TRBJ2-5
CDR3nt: TGTGCCTTAACGCGACTAGCTCCTCAAGAGACCCAGTACTTC
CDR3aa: CALTRLAPQETQYF

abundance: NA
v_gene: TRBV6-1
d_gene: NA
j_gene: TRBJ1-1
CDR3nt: TGTGCCAGCAGTGACAGGGAGGCCCTTGAAGCTTTCTTT
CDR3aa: CASSDREALEAFF

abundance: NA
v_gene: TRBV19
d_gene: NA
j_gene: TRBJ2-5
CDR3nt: TGTGCCAGTAGTACACCCCCCCACCGGGCCCAGTACTTC
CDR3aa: CASSTPPHRAQYF

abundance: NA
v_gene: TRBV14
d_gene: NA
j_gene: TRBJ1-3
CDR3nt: TGTGCCAGCAGCCTGAAGCCAGGGACTGGAAACACCATATATTTT
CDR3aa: CASSLKPGTGNTIYF

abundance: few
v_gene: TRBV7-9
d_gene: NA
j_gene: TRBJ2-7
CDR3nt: TGTGCCAGCAGCTCCTCATCGAGCTCCTACGAGCAGTACTTC
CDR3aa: CASSSSSSSYEQYF

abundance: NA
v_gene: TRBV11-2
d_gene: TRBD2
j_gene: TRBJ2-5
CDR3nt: TGTGCCAGCAGCTCTACTGGGGGGGTTAGGGAGACCCAGTACTTC
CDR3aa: CASSSTGGVRETQYF

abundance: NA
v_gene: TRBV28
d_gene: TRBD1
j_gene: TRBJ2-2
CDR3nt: TGTGCCAGCAGTTTAAGTGGACAGGGGGCCGGGGAGCTGTTTTTT
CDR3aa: CASSLSGQGAGELFF

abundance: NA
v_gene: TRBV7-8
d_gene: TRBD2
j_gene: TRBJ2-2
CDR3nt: TGTGCCAGCAGCCCCAGCGGGACGAACACCGGGGAGCTGTTTTTT
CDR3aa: CASSPSGTNTGELFF

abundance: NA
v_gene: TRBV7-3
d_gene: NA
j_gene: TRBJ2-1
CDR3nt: TGTGCCAGCAGCCCGTGGTGGCCCGGGAGCGTGTCGAATGAGCAGTTCTTC
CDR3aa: CASSPWWPGSVSNEQFF

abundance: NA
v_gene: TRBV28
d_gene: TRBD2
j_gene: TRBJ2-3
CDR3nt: TGTGCCAGCAGAACGGGGGGAGCCAGCACAGATACGCAGTATTTT
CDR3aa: CASRTGGASTDTQYF

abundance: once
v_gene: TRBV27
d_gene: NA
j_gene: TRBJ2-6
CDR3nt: TGTGCCAGCAGAAAGGCAGGGGTGCTCTCTGGGGCCAACGTCCTGACTTTC
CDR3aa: CASRKAGVLSGANVLTF

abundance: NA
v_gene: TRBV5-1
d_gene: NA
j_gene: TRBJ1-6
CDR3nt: TGCGCCAGCAGCTCGTCAGGGGTTGTGCGTTCACCCCTCCACTTT
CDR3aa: CASSSSGVVRSPLHF

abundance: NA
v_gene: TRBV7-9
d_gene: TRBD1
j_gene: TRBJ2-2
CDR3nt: TGTGCCAGCACCCCCAGGGGGATAGCGAACACCGGGGAGCTGTTTTTT
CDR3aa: CASTPRGIANTGELFF

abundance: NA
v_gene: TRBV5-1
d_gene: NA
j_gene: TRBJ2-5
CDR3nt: TGCGCCAGCAGTTCCGGGACAAACCAAGAGACCCAGTACTTC
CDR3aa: CASSSGTNQETQYF

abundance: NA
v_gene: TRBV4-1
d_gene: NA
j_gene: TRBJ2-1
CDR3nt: TGCGCCAGCAGCCAAGCGGGGGGCCTCAATGAGCAGTTCTTC
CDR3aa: CASSQAGGLNEQFF

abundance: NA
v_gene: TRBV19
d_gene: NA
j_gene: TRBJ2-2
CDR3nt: TGTGCCAGTAGTATAGATTTGCCGGGCGGGGAGCTGTTTTTT
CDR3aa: CASSIDLPGGELFF

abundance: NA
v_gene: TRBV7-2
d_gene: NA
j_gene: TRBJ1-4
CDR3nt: TGTGCCAGCAGCCCGGTGGTGACTAATGAAAAACTGTTTTTT
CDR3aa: CASSPVVTNEKLFF

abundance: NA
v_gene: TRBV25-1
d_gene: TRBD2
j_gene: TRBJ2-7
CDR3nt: TGTGCCAGCAGTAATGGCGGGGGACCCTACGAGCAGTACTTC
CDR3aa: CASSNGGGPYEQYF

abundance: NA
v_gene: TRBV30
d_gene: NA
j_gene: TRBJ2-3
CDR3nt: TGTGCCTGGAGTGTACGTGGCAGGGGAAACACAGATACGCAGTATTTT
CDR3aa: CAWSVRGRGNTDTQYF

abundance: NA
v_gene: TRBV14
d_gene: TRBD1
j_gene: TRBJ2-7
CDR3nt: TGTGCCAGCAGCCAAACCGGGACAGGCTACGAGCAGTACTTC
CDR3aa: CASSQTGTGYEQYF

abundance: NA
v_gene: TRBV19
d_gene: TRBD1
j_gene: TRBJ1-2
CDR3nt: TGTGCCAGTATTCGGACAGGGGGAATCTATGGCTACACCTTC
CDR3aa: CASIRTGGIYGYTF

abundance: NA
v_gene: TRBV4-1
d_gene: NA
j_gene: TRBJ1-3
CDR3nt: TGCGCCAGCAGCCAAGAACCACAGGGCCGAAGAAACACCATATATTTT
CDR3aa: CASSQEPQGRRNTIYF

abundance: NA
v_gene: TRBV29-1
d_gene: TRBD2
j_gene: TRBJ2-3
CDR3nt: TGCAGCGTTGTACGGCTAGCGGGAGGTACAGATACGCAGTATTTT
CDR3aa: CSVVRLAGGTDTQYF

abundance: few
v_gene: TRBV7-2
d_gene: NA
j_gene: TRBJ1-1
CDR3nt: TGTGCCAGCAGCTACCGACAGATGACTGAAGCTTTCTTT
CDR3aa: CASSYRQMTEAFF

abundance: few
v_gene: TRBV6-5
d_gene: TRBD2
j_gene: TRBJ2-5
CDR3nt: TGTGCCAGCAGTTCCGGGGGGGCGGTTCGGGAGACCCAGTACTTC
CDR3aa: CASSSGGAVRETQYF

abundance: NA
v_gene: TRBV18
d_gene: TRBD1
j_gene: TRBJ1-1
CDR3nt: TGTGCCAGCTCACCTCCGACAGGGGAGAGGACTGAAGCTTTCTTT
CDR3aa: CASSPPTGERTEAFF

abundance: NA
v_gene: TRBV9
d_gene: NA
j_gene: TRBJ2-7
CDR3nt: TGTGCCAGCAGCGTCTCCCCAGATTCGCACGAGCAGTACTTC
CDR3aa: CASSVSPDSHEQYF

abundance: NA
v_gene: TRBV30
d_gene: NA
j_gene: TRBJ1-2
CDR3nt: TGTGCCTGGAGTGTGGGCCTGAGAAGAGGCTACACCTTC
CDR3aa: CAWSVGLRRGYTF

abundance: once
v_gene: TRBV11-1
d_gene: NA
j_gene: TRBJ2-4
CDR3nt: TGTGCCAGCAGCTTCTCCAGAGAGGACACGAAAAACATTCAGTACTTC
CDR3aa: CASSFSREDTKNIQYF

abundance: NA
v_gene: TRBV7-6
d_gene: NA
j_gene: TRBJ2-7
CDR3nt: TGTGCCAGCAGCTTAATGGAGGGAGTGGTCTACGAGCAGTACTTC
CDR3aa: CASSLMEGVVYEQYF

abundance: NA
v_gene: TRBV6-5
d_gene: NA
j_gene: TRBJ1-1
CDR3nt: TGTGCCAGCAGTTCCCAGAACGCTGAAGCTTTCTTT
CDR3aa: CASSSQNAEAFF

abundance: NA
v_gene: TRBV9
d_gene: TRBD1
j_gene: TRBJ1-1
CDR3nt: TGTGCCAGCAGCATAGGACAGGTTTTTTCGGGCACTGAAGCTTTCTTT
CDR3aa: CASSIGQVFSGTEAFF

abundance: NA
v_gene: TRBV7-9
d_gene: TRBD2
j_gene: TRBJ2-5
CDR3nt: TGTGCCAGCAGCTTATACAACGGACTAGCGGGAGTTCGGGAGACCCAGTACTTC
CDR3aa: CASSLYNGLAGVRETQYF

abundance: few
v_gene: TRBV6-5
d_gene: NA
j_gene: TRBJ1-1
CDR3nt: TGTGCCAGCAGTTACGGTGGGGAGGGGGCTGAAGCTTTCTTT
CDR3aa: CASSYGGEGAEAFF

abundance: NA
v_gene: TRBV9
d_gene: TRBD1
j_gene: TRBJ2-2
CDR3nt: TGTGCCAGCAGCGCCGTCGGGACAGCGAACACCGGGGAGCTGTTTTTT
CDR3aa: CASSAVGTANTGELFF

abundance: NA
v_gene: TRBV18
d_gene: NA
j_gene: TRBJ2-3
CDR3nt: TGTGCCAGCTCACCACCCGGCCGGACTAGCACAGATACGCAGTATTTT
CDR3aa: CASSPPGRTSTDTQYF

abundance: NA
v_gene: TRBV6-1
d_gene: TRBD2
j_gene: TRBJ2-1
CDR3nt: TGTGCCAGCAGTGGGCGTCTAGCGGGACGGAATGAGCAGTTCTTC
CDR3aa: CASSGRLAGRNEQFF

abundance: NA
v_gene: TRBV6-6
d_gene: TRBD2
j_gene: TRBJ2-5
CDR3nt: TGTGCCAGCAGGCACACACTAGCGGGGGGTGGAGAGACCCAGTACTTC
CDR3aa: CASRHTLAGGGETQYF

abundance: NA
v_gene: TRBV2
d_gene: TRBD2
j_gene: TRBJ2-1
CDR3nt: TGTGCCAGCAGCGACCAGACTAGCGGGGGGGTGCAGCAGTTCTTC
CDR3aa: CASSDQTSGGVQQFF

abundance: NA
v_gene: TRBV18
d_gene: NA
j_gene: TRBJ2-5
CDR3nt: TGTGCCAGCTCACCAGTACGAAGCGGAGAGACCCAGTACTTC
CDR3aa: CASSPVRSGETQYF

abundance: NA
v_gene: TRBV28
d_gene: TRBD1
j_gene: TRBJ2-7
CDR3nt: TGTGCCAGCAGTCCGGCCGGACAGGGGCTCTACGAGCAGTACTTC
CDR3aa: CASSPAGQGLYEQYF

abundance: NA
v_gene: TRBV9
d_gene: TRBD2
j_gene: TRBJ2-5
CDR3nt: TGTGCCAGCAGTACTAGCGGGACGGGCCTGGAGACCCAGTACTTC
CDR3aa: CASSTSGTGLETQYF

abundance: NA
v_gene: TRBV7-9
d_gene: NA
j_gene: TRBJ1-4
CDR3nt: TGTGCCAGCAGCCGAGGAACCTCGAATGAAAAACTGTTTTTT
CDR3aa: CASSRGTSNEKLFF

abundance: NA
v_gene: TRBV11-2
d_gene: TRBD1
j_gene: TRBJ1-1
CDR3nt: TGTGCCAGCAGCTTAAGGGGGCATAACACTGAAGCTTTCTTT
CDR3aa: CASSLRGHNTEAFF

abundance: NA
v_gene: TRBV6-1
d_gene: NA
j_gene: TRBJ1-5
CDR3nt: TGTGCCAGCAGTGAAGCGGCGGCGGGAAATCAGCCCCAGCATTTT
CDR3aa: CASSEAAAGNQPQHF

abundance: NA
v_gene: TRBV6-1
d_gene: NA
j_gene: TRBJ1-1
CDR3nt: TGTGCCAGCAGTGAAAGTAGAAACACTGAAGCTTTCTTT
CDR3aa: CASSESRNTEAFF

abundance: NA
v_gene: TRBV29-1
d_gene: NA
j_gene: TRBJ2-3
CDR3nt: TGCAGCGTTAAGGAGGGAGACGATACGCAGTATTTT
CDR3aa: CSVKEGDDTQYF

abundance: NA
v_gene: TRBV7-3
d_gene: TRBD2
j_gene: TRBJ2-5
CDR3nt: TGTGCCAGCAGCTCCTCGGGGGGGCCGGGAGAGACCCAGTACTTC
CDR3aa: CASSSSGGPGETQYF

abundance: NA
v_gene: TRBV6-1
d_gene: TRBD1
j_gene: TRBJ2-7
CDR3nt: TGTGCCAGCAGTGGTAGACAGGGGAGCGGCGAGCAGTACTTC
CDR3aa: CASSGRQGSGEQYF